Listed below are T cell receptor beta chains from one sample, sequenced in a study of blood T cell repertoires in COVID-19. The method was immunoSEQ multiplex PCR; TCRdb's version includes in-frame clones alone and lacks a portion of them. This sample has about 150,000 clones, with more than 75% found just once. The sequencing sample was made of peripheral blood. These receptors came from a man in his sixties with acute or convalescent COVID-19. Both conserved end residues are part of each CDR3. Each record gives: CDR3 DNA, CDR3 protein, V gene, J gene, clone size, D gene. The D gene is left open where the match is weak. Size values are once, few and many counts, or a class for expanded clones, and some rows have none.

cdr3_nt: TGTGCCAGCAGTTTCAGGGCGGACTATGGCTACACCTTC; cdr3_aa: CASSFRADYGYTF; v_call: TRBV6-5; j_call: TRBJ1-2; clone_size: NA; d_call: NA
cdr3_nt: TGTGCCAGCAGTTACTCCATTACTCAGTACTTC; cdr3_aa: CASSYSITQYF; v_call: TRBV6-2/TRBV6-3; j_call: TRBJ2-7; clone_size: NA; d_call: NA
cdr3_nt: TGTGCCAGCATGCTAGGCTCCTCCTACGAGCAGTACTTC; cdr3_aa: CASMLGSSYEQYF; v_call: TRBV28; j_call: TRBJ2-7; clone_size: once; d_call: NA
cdr3_nt: TGCGCCAGCGGAGCGGGAGGGGACGGAGATACGCAGTATTTT; cdr3_aa: CASGAGGDGDTQYF; v_call: TRBV5-1; j_call: TRBJ2-3; clone_size: NA; d_call: TRBD2
cdr3_nt: TGTGCCAGCAGCCCCCCAGGCCGGGACACCAAAGCTTTCTTT; cdr3_aa: CASSPPGRDTKAFF; v_call: TRBV9; j_call: TRBJ1-1; clone_size: few; d_call: NA
cdr3_nt: TGTGCCAGTAGTATAAAAAGGGGTGGACGCCAAGAGACCCAGTACTTC; cdr3_aa: CASSIKRGGRQETQYF; v_call: TRBV19; j_call: TRBJ2-5; clone_size: once; d_call: NA
cdr3_nt: TGTGCCATCAGAGACAGGGGTGATCAGCCCCAGCATTTT; cdr3_aa: CAIRDRGDQPQHF; v_call: TRBV10-3; j_call: TRBJ1-5; clone_size: NA; d_call: TRBD1
cdr3_nt: TGTGCTAGTGGTTTGGTACGCGTGGCGGGGGGATCCTACGAGCAGTACTTC; cdr3_aa: CASGLVRVAGGSYEQYF; v_call: TRBV12-5; j_call: TRBJ2-7; clone_size: once; d_call: TRBD2
cdr3_nt: TGTGCCAGCAGTGATCCTTCTCTTACCGGGATTAACAGCTTC; cdr3_aa: CASSDPSLTGINSF; v_call: TRBV2; j_call: TRBJ2-7; clone_size: NA; d_call: NA
cdr3_nt: TGTGCCAGCAGCCTTGGGACTAGCGGGAGCCCCGGGGATGAGCAGTTCTTC; cdr3_aa: CASSLGTSGSPGDEQFF; v_call: TRBV9; j_call: TRBJ2-1; clone_size: NA; d_call: TRBD2
cdr3_nt: TGTGCCAGCAGGGGGACAGAATCTGGGGCTAATGAAAAACTGTTTTTT; cdr3_aa: CASRGTESGANEKLFF; v_call: TRBV2; j_call: TRBJ1-4; clone_size: NA; d_call: TRBD1
cdr3_nt: TGTGCCAGTAGTAAAAGGCCGGGACAGGGATATCAGCCCCAGCATTTT; cdr3_aa: CASSKRPGQGYQPQHF; v_call: TRBV19; j_call: TRBJ1-5; clone_size: NA; d_call: TRBD1
cdr3_nt: TGTGCCAGCAGCTTAGTGACAGGGATGCCCTACGAGCAGTACTTC; cdr3_aa: CASSLVTGMPYEQYF; v_call: TRBV7-2; j_call: TRBJ2-7; clone_size: NA; d_call: TRBD1
cdr3_nt: TGCGCCAGCAGCCAGGGACTAGCGGGAACCTACAATGAGCAGTTCTTC; cdr3_aa: CASSQGLAGTYNEQFF; v_call: TRBV23-1; j_call: TRBJ2-1; clone_size: NA; d_call: TRBD2
cdr3_nt: TGTGCCAGCTCACCTAGCGCCCTCAGCACAGATACGCAGTATTTT; cdr3_aa: CASSPSALSTDTQYF; v_call: TRBV18; j_call: TRBJ2-3; clone_size: NA; d_call: NA
cdr3_nt: TGTGCCAGCAGCCTCCCGGCAGGCGAGCAGTACTTC; cdr3_aa: CASSLPAGEQYF; v_call: TRBV3-1/TRBV3-2; j_call: TRBJ2-7; clone_size: few; d_call: NA
cdr3_nt: TGTGCCAGCAGCCCAGCCTCCGGGACAGAAAACAAAGAGACCCAGTACTTC; cdr3_aa: CASSPASGTENKETQYF; v_call: TRBV11-2; j_call: TRBJ2-5; clone_size: NA; d_call: TRBD1
cdr3_nt: TGTGCCAGCAGTCATGACAACTACGAGCAGTACTTC; cdr3_aa: CASSHDNYEQYF; v_call: TRBV3-1/TRBV3-2; j_call: TRBJ2-7; clone_size: NA; d_call: NA
cdr3_nt: TGTGCCAGCAGCCTTAGCGGAAGCACAGATACGCAGTATTTT; cdr3_aa: CASSLSGSTDTQYF; v_call: TRBV11-1; j_call: TRBJ2-3; clone_size: few; d_call: NA
cdr3_nt: TGCGCCAGCAGAACGACAGGGGCCGTTGGTGAAAAACTGTTTTTT; cdr3_aa: CASRTTGAVGEKLFF; v_call: TRBV5-1; j_call: TRBJ1-4; clone_size: NA; d_call: TRBD1
cdr3_nt: TGTGCTAGTGGTTCGAAGCCGGGACAGGGGGCGGGTTATCTCTCGCCCCAGCATTTT; cdr3_aa: CASGSKPGQGAGYLSPQHF; v_call: TRBV12-5; j_call: TRBJ1-5; clone_size: NA; d_call: TRBD1
cdr3_nt: TGTGCCAGCAGTTTAGGCGTGACTAGCGTTTGGGAGACCCAGTACTTC; cdr3_aa: CASSLGVTSVWETQYF; v_call: TRBV11-2; j_call: TRBJ2-5; clone_size: NA; d_call: TRBD2
cdr3_nt: TGTGCCAGCTCACCAACAGAGGAGGCTCAGCCCCAGCATTTT; cdr3_aa: CASSPTEEAQPQHF; v_call: TRBV18; j_call: TRBJ1-5; clone_size: NA; d_call: NA
cdr3_nt: TGTGCCAGCAGTGGTGTCCGGACTAGTCACTCCTACAATGAGCAGTTCTTC; cdr3_aa: CASSGVRTSHSYNEQFF; v_call: TRBV2; j_call: TRBJ2-1; clone_size: NA; d_call: TRBD2
cdr3_nt: TGTGCCAGCAGCCCAGGGGGCGGCCTCAGCACAGATACGCAGTATTTT; cdr3_aa: CASSPGGGLSTDTQYF; v_call: TRBV3-1/TRBV3-2; j_call: TRBJ2-3; clone_size: NA; d_call: TRBD1